These T cell receptor beta chains were read from a single sample in a study of blood T cell repertoires in COVID-19. Data came from immunoSEQ multiplex PCR; TCRdb stores just in-frame clones and leaves some out. The sample contains a few hundred thousand clones, less than 90% of which appear only once. The sequencing input was peripheral blood. The receptor set was obtained from a man between 60 and 75 years old who had recovered from COVID-19. Each CDR3 is given with its conserved first and last residue. Fields, in order: D gene, clone size, V gene, J gene, CDR3 protein, CDR3 DNA. D genes are given only for firm matches. A row's size may be missing; if present it is once, few, many or a size class.

D gene: TRBD1; clone size: -; V gene: TRBV5-1; J gene: TRBJ1-6; CDR3 protein: CASSLLPGQGSNSPLHF; CDR3 DNA: TGCGCCAGCAGCTTACTACCGGGACAGGGGTCTAATTCACCCCTCCACTTT
D gene: -; clone size: -; V gene: TRBV6-5; J gene: TRBJ2-2; CDR3 protein: CASSQGFAGELFF; CDR3 DNA: TGTGCCAGCAGTCAGGGGTTTGCCGGGGAGCTGTTTTTT
D gene: TRBD1; clone size: -; V gene: TRBV30; J gene: TRBJ2-3; CDR3 protein: CAWSRGGPTDTQYF; CDR3 DNA: TGTGCCTGGAGTCGAGGGGGCCCCACAGATACGCAGTATTTT
D gene: TRBD2; clone size: -; V gene: TRBV11-2; J gene: TRBJ2-7; CDR3 protein: CASSLVGSGGAREQYF; CDR3 DNA: TGTGCCAGCAGCTTAGTTGGTAGCGGGGGGGCGAGGGAGCAGTACTTC
D gene: -; clone size: -; V gene: TRBV7-9; J gene: TRBJ2-7; CDR3 protein: CASSLVGRTYEQYF; CDR3 DNA: TGTGCCAGCAGCTTAGTGGGCAGGACTTACGAGCAGTACTTC
D gene: -; clone size: -; V gene: TRBV7-2; J gene: TRBJ1-1; CDR3 protein: CASSSSVNTEAFF; CDR3 DNA: TGTGCCAGCAGCTCTTCGGTGAACACTGAAGCTTTCTTT
D gene: -; clone size: -; V gene: TRBV3-1/TRBV3-2; J gene: TRBJ2-7; CDR3 protein: CASSLLYEQYF; CDR3 DNA: TGTGCCAGCAGCCTCCTATACGAGCAGTACTTC
D gene: -; clone size: -; V gene: TRBV7-8; J gene: TRBJ2-7; CDR3 protein: CASSRQASIYEQYF; CDR3 DNA: TGTGCCAGCAGCCGACAGGCTTCGATCTACGAGCAGTACTTC
D gene: TRBD1; clone size: once; V gene: TRBV9; J gene: TRBJ2-1; CDR3 protein: CASSVQGAYNEQFF; CDR3 DNA: TGTGCCAGCAGCGTACAGGGGGCCTACAATGAGCAGTTCTTC
D gene: -; clone size: few; V gene: TRBV4-2; J gene: TRBJ2-3; CDR3 protein: CASSHGEMTDTQYF; CDR3 DNA: TGTGCCAGCAGCCACGGGGAAATGACAGATACGCAGTATTTT
D gene: -; clone size: once; V gene: TRBV29-1; J gene: TRBJ1-2; CDR3 protein: CSVESGDYGYTF; CDR3 DNA: TGCAGCGTTGAGTCAGGGGACTATGGCTACACCTTC
D gene: -; clone size: -; V gene: TRBV3-1/TRBV3-2; J gene: TRBJ1-6; CDR3 protein: CASSQDRTSRGLSSSYNSPLHF; CDR3 DNA: TGTGCCAGCAGCCAAGATCGCACCTCAAGGGGCCTTTCGAGCTCCTATAATTCACCCCTCCACTTT
D gene: -; clone size: -; V gene: TRBV5-1; J gene: TRBJ2-2; CDR3 protein: CASSLEGYGELFF; CDR3 DNA: TGCGCCAGCAGCTTAGAGGGATACGGGGAGCTGTTTTTT
D gene: TRBD1; clone size: -; V gene: TRBV14; J gene: TRBJ2-5; CDR3 protein: CASSPLGGRQTQYF; CDR3 DNA: TGTGCCAGCAGCCCGTTAGGGGGCCGACAGACCCAGTACTTC
D gene: -; clone size: -; V gene: TRBV7-3; J gene: TRBJ2-1; CDR3 protein: CASSLIYRSEQFF; CDR3 DNA: TGTGCCAGCAGCTTAATATACCGGAGTGAGCAGTTCTTC
D gene: -; clone size: -; V gene: TRBV18; J gene: TRBJ2-1; CDR3 protein: CASSTPAARHSYNEQFF; CDR3 DNA: TGTGCCAGCTCCACGCCCGCGGCCCGCCATTCCTACAATGAGCAGTTCTTC
D gene: TRBD2; clone size: -; V gene: TRBV4-1; J gene: TRBJ2-1; CDR3 protein: CASSQDQGLAVNNNEQFF; CDR3 DNA: TGCGCCAGCAGCCAAGATCAGGGACTAGCGGTTAACAACAATGAGCAGTTCTTC
D gene: TRBD1; clone size: -; V gene: TRBV6-1; J gene: TRBJ1-4; CDR3 protein: CASSEDRATNEKLFF; CDR3 DNA: TGTGCCAGCAGTGAGGACAGGGCAACTAATGAAAAACTGTTTTTT
D gene: TRBD1; clone size: -; V gene: TRBV11-2; J gene: TRBJ2-7; CDR3 protein: CASSRTGRPYEQYF; CDR3 DNA: TGTGCCAGCAGTAGGACAGGGCGCCCCTACGAGCAGTACTTC
D gene: TRBD2; clone size: -; V gene: TRBV4-2; J gene: TRBJ2-3; CDR3 protein: CASSEQSGGAQDTQYF; CDR3 DNA: TGTGCCAGCAGCGAACAGAGCGGGGGGGCTCAAGATACGCAGTATTTT
D gene: TRBD1; clone size: -; V gene: TRBV2; J gene: TRBJ1-1; CDR3 protein: CASSEGRGPEAFF; CDR3 DNA: TGTGCCAGCAGTGAGGGCAGGGGGCCTGAAGCTTTCTTT
D gene: -; clone size: -; V gene: TRBV5-4; J gene: TRBJ1-1; CDR3 protein: CASSLPGQPLNTEAFF; CDR3 DNA: TGTGCCAGCAGCCTCCCCGGACAGCCTTTGAACACTGAAGCTTTCTTT
D gene: -; clone size: -; V gene: TRBV19; J gene: TRBJ2-5; CDR3 protein: CASNPDTRRQTQYF; CDR3 DNA: TGTGCCAGTAACCCCGACACCCGGAGGCAGACCCAGTACTTC
D gene: TRBD1; clone size: once; V gene: TRBV27; J gene: TRBJ1-2; CDR3 protein: CASSLMTGTGLSDYGYTF; CDR3 DNA: TGTGCCAGCAGCCTCATGACCGGGACAGGGTTGTCAGACTATGGCTACACCTTC
D gene: TRBD2; clone size: -; V gene: TRBV15; J gene: TRBJ2-1; CDR3 protein: CATSREQASGGLANEQFF; CDR3 DNA: TGTGCCACCAGCAGAGAGCAGGCTAGCGGGGGCCTGGCGAATGAGCAGTTCTTC
D gene: -; clone size: -; V gene: TRBV7-6; J gene: TRBJ2-1; CDR3 protein: CASSLVGTQDNEQFF; CDR3 DNA: TGTGCCAGCAGCTTAGTTGGGACACAAGACAATGAGCAGTTCTTC
D gene: -; clone size: -; V gene: TRBV6-5; J gene: TRBJ2-1; CDR3 protein: CASSYPTGGQFF; CDR3 DNA: TGTGCCAGCAGTTACCCGACAGGAGGACAGTTCTTC
D gene: -; clone size: -; V gene: TRBV5-1; J gene: TRBJ2-7; CDR3 protein: CASSLEFRTSWEQYF; CDR3 DNA: TGCGCCAGCAGCTTGGAGTTCAGAACCTCGTGGGAGCAGTACTTC
D gene: -; clone size: -; V gene: TRBV9; J gene: TRBJ1-1; CDR3 protein: CASSAQLGRVNTEAFF; CDR3 DNA: TGTGCCAGCAGCGCCCAATTAGGGCGGGTGAACACTGAAGCTTTCTTT
D gene: -; clone size: -; V gene: TRBV4-1; J gene: TRBJ2-7; CDR3 protein: CASSQDRFRTYEQYF; CDR3 DNA: TGCGCCAGCAGCCAAGACAGGTTTCGAACCTACGAGCAGTACTTC
D gene: TRBD1; clone size: -; V gene: TRBV7-2; J gene: TRBJ2-2; CDR3 protein: CASSFLSGGSTGELFF; CDR3 DNA: TGTGCCAGCAGCTTTCTATCAGGGGGCAGTACCGGGGAGCTGTTTTTT
D gene: -; clone size: -; V gene: TRBV4-2; J gene: TRBJ1-4; CDR3 protein: CASSQMARSANEKLFF; CDR3 DNA: TGTGCCAGCAGCCAAATGGCGCGGTCGGCTAATGAAAAACTGTTTTTT
D gene: -; clone size: -; V gene: TRBV24-1; J gene: TRBJ2-5; CDR3 protein: CATTYQETQYF; CDR3 DNA: TGTGCCACCACCTACCAAGAGACCCAGTACTTC
D gene: TRBD1; clone size: -; V gene: TRBV9; J gene: TRBJ1-3; CDR3 protein: CASSVGQGAFGNTIYF; CDR3 DNA: TGTGCCAGCAGCGTCGGACAGGGGGCGTTTGGAAACACCATATATTTT
D gene: TRBD1; clone size: -; V gene: TRBV10-1; J gene: TRBJ1-1; CDR3 protein: CASSERQGRIGTEAFF; CDR3 DNA: TGCGCCAGCAGTGAGCGACAGGGTAGGATTGGCACTGAAGCTTTCTTT
D gene: TRBD1; clone size: -; V gene: TRBV5-1; J gene: TRBJ2-7; CDR3 protein: CASNLGQGAKYEQYF; CDR3 DNA: TGCGCCAGCAACCTAGGACAGGGGGCGAAGTACGAGCAGTACTTC
D gene: -; clone size: -; V gene: TRBV4-2; J gene: TRBJ2-7; CDR3 protein: CASSQAEFGYEQYF; CDR3 DNA: TGTGCCAGCAGCCAAGCCGAGTTTGGCTACGAGCAGTACTTC
D gene: TRBD1; clone size: -; V gene: TRBV7-6; J gene: TRBJ2-3; CDR3 protein: CASSRLVRTGLTDTQYF; CDR3 DNA: TGTGCCAGCAGCCGCTTAGTTCGGACAGGATTAACAGATACGCAGTATTTT
D gene: -; clone size: -; V gene: TRBV13; J gene: TRBJ1-4; CDR3 protein: CASSLVGGDEKLFF; CDR3 DNA: TGTGCCAGCAGCTTAGTAGGAGGTGATGAAAAACTGTTTTTT
D gene: TRBD1; clone size: -; V gene: TRBV14; J gene: TRBJ2-3; CDR3 protein: CASSQKDRAYTDTQYF; CDR3 DNA: TGTGCCAGCAGCCAAAAGGACAGGGCCTACACAGATACGCAGTATTTT
D gene: -; clone size: -; V gene: TRBV2; J gene: TRBJ2-4; CDR3 protein: CASETLAKNIQYF; CDR3 DNA: TGTGCCAGCGAAACATTAGCCAAAAACATTCAGTACTTC
D gene: TRBD1; clone size: -; V gene: TRBV11-2; J gene: TRBJ2-4; CDR3 protein: CASSFVQDRGRFQNIQYF; CDR3 DNA: TGTGCCAGCAGCTTCGTCCAGGACAGGGGGCGTTTTCAAAACATTCAGTACTTC
D gene: -; clone size: -; V gene: TRBV5-6; J gene: TRBJ1-1; CDR3 protein: CASSRLSFGGSLNTEAFF; CDR3 DNA: TGTGCCAGCAGCCGCCTGTCCTTTGGGGGCAGTCTGAACACTGAAGCTTTCTTT
D gene: TRBD2; clone size: -; V gene: TRBV30; J gene: TRBJ2-7; CDR3 protein: CAWSVIAGLPYEQYF; CDR3 DNA: TGTGCCTGGAGTGTAATAGCGGGGCTCCCCTACGAGCAGTACTTC
D gene: -; clone size: -; V gene: TRBV5-5; J gene: TRBJ1-2; CDR3 protein: CASSPRAGNYGYTF; CDR3 DNA: TGTGCCAGCAGCCCTCGCGCGGGGAACTATGGCTACACCTTC
D gene: -; clone size: -; V gene: TRBV12-3/TRBV12-4; J gene: TRBJ1-2; CDR3 protein: CASSKGRPYGYTF; CDR3 DNA: TGTGCCAGCAGCAAAGGGAGGCCATATGGCTACACCTTC
D gene: -; clone size: -; V gene: TRBV20-1; J gene: TRBJ1-3; CDR3 protein: CSASSTGGNTIYF; CDR3 DNA: TGCAGTGCTAGTAGTACAGGTGGAAACACCATATATTTT
D gene: TRBD1; clone size: -; V gene: TRBV6-5; J gene: TRBJ2-7; CDR3 protein: CASRGTGFYEQYF; CDR3 DNA: TGTGCCAGTAGAGGGACAGGGTTCTACGAGCAGTACTTC
D gene: -; clone size: -; V gene: TRBV7-8; J gene: TRBJ1-3; CDR3 protein: CASSATVSGNTIYF; CDR3 DNA: TGTGCCAGCAGCGCGACAGTGTCTGGAAACACCATATATTTT
D gene: -; clone size: once; V gene: TRBV7-9; J gene: TRBJ1-5; CDR3 protein: CASSLYPDQPQHF; CDR3 DNA: TGTGCCAGCAGCTTATATCCGGATCAGCCCCAGCATTTT
D gene: -; clone size: -; V gene: TRBV6-6; J gene: TRBJ1-1; CDR3 protein: CASSYSQGRDTEAFF; CDR3 DNA: TGTGCCAGCAGTTACTCTCAGGGAAGGGACACTGAAGCTTTCTTT
D gene: -; clone size: -; V gene: TRBV2; J gene: TRBJ1-5; CDR3 protein: CASSGETGYQPQHF; CDR3 DNA: TGTGCCAGCAGTGGGGAGACAGGTTATCAGCCCCAGCATTTT
D gene: -; clone size: -; V gene: TRBV27; J gene: TRBJ1-1; CDR3 protein: CASSSQGLYTEAFF; CDR3 DNA: TGTGCCAGCAGTTCCCAGGGACTTTACACTGAAGCTTTCTTT
D gene: -; clone size: once; V gene: TRBV9; J gene: TRBJ1-6; CDR3 protein: CASSVASRSSYNSPLHF; CDR3 DNA: TGTGCCAGCAGCGTAGCTAGCAGAAGCTCCTATAATTCACCCCTCCACTTT
D gene: -; clone size: -; V gene: TRBV5-1; J gene: TRBJ2-2; CDR3 protein: CASSPREGLLGGTGELFF; CDR3 DNA: TGCGCCAGCAGCCCGCGAGAGGGACTACTAGGGGGTACCGGGGAGCTGTTTTTT